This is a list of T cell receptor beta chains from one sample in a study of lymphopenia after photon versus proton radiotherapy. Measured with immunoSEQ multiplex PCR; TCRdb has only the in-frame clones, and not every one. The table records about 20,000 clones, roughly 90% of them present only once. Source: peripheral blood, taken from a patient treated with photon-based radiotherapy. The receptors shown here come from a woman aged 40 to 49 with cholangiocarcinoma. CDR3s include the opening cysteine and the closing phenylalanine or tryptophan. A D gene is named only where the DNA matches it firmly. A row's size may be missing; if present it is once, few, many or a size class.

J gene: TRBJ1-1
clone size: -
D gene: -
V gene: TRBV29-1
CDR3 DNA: TGCAGCGTGGGGACCGACTCGAGGGTGGGAGCTTTCTTT
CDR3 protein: CSVGTDSRVGAFF

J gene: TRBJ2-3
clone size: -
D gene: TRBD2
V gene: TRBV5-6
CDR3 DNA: TGTGCCAGCAGCCGCACGGGACTAGCTGCCACAGATACGCAGTATTTT
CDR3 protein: CASSRTGLAATDTQYF

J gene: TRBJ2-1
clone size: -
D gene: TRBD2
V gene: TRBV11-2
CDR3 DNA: TGTGCCAGCAGCTCTAGCGGGAGGGCTTATAATGAGCAGTTCTTC
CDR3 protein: CASSSSGRAYNEQFF

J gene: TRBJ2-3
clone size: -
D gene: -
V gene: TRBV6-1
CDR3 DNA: TGTGCCAGCAGTGAGGGGCTAGCTGGAGATACGCAGTATTTT
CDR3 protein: CASSEGLAGDTQYF

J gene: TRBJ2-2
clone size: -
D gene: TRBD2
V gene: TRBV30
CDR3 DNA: TGTGCCTCCTCCGGGACTAGCGGGAGGGCACGGACCGGGGAGCTGTTTTTT
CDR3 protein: CASSGTSGRARTGELFF

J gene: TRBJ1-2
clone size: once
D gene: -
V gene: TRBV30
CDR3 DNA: TGTGCCTCCCGCTCAGGGCTCGGGGACTATGGCTACACCTTC
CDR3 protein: CASRSGLGDYGYTF

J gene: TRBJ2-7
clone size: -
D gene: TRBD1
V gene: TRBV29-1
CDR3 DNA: TGCAGCACCGGGACAGGACCATACGAGCAGTACTTC
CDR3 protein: CSTGTGPYEQYF

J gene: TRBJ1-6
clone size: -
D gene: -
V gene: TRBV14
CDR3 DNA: TGTGCCAGCAGCCAAGCTAGGGGGATCACCCTCCACTTT
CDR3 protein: CASSQARGITLHF

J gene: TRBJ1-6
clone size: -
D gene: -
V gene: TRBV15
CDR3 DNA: TGTGCCACCAGCAGAGAAGGGTCCTATAATTCACCCCTCCACTTT
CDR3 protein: CATSREGSYNSPLHF

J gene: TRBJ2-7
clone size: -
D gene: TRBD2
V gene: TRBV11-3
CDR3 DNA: TGTGCCAGCAGCAAAGGGACTAGCGGGGGGGCCGCCGAGCAGTACTTC
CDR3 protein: CASSKGTSGGAAEQYF

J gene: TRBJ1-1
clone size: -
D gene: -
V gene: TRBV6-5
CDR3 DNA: TGTGCCAGCAGCCCAAGGAGGACTGAAGCTTTCTTT
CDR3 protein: CASSPRRTEAFF

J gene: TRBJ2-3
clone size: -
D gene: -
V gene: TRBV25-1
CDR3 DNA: TGTGCCAGCAGTGAAGGGCGGGCGCTTCATACGCAGTATTTT
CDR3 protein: CASSEGRALHTQYF

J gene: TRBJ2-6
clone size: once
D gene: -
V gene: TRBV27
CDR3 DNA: TGTGCCACCAAAACTAGCTCTGGGGCCAACGTCCTGACTTTC
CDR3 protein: CATKTSSGANVLTF

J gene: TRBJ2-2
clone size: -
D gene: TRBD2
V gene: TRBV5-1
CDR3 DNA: TGCGCCAGCAGCCCCGGGGGGGCGAGCACCGGGGAGCTGTTTTTT
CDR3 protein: CASSPGGASTGELFF

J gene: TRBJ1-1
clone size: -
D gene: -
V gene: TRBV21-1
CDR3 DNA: TGTGCCAGCAGCAAGGGCTACCCGAACACTGAAGCTTTCTTT
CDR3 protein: CASSKGYPNTEAFF

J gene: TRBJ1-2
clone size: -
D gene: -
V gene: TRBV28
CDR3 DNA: TGTGCCAGCAGTTTCGATCGGGGCTACACCTTC
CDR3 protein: CASSFDRGYTF

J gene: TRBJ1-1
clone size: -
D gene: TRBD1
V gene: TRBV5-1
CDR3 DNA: TGCGCCAGCACCGGGACAGGTCGCGGATCGGACTCAGGGGCTTTCTTT
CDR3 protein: CASTGTGRGSDSGAFF

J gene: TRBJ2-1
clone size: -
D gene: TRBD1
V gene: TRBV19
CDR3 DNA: TGTGCCAGTAGTATCGTCCGACAGGGGGCGTATGAGCAGTTCTTC
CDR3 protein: CASSIVRQGAYEQFF

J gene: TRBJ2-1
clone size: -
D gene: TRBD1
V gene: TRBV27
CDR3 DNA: TGTGCCAGCAGTCCCGGGACAGGGGTCAAGTTCTTC
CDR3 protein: CASSPGTGVKFF

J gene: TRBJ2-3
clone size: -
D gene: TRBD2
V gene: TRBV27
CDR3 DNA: TGTGCCAGCAGGGGGAGGGCGGGACCCCCAAGCACAGATACGCAGTATTTT
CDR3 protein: CASRGRAGPPSTDTQYF

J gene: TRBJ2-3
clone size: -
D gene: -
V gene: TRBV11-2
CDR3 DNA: TGTGCCAGCAGCCCCGCCGGTTATACGCAGTATTTT
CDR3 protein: CASSPAGYTQYF

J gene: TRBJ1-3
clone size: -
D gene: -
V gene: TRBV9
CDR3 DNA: TGTGCCAGCGAAGACTCTGGAAACACCATATATTTT
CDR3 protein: CASEDSGNTIYF

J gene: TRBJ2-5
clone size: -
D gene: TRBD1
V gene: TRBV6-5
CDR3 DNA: TGTGCCACCAGGACAGGGAGCCAAGAGACCCAGTACTTC
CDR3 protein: CATRTGSQETQYF

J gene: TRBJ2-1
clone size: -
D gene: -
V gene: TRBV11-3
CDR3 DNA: TGTGCCAGCAGCGCTAACAGCTACAATGAGCAGTTCTTC
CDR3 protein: CASSANSYNEQFF

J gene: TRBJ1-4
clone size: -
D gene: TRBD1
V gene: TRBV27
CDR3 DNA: TGTGCCAGCAGTTTCCGTCAGGGGGCGTTTGAAAAACTGTTTTTT
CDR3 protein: CASSFRQGAFEKLFF

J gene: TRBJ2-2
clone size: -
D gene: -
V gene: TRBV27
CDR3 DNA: TGTGCCAGCAGTTTTGCGCCAGGGTTGAACACCGGGGAGCTGTTTTTT
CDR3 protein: CASSFAPGLNTGELFF

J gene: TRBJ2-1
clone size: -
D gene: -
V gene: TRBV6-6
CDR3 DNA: TGTGCCAGCAGGGGGACTGAGAGGGGCTCCTACAATGAGCAGTTCTTC
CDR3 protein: CASRGTERGSYNEQFF

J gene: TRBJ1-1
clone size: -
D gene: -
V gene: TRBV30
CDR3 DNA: TGTGCCTCGGGGAACACTGAAGCTTTCTTT
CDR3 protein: CASGNTEAFF

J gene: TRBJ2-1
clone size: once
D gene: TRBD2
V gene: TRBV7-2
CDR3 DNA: TGTGCCAGCAGCTTCCTAGCTAGCGGGGGACACGGGACCGGGGATGAGCAGTTCTTC
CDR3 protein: CASSFLASGGHGTGDEQFF

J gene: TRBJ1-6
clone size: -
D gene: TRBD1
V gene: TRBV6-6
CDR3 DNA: TGTGCCAGCAGGGGACAGGGGAATTCACCCCTCCACTTT
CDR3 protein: CASRGQGNSPLHF

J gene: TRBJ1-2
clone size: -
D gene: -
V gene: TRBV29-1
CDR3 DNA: TGCAGCGCAGGTCCTGGCTACACCTTC
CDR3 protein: CSAGPGYTF

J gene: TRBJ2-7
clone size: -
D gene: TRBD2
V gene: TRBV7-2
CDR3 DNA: TGTGCCAGCAGCTTTGGTAGCGGGAAAACCTACGAGCAGTACTTC
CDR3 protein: CASSFGSGKTYEQYF

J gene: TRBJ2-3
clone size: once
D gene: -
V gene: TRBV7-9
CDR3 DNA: TGTGCCAGCAGCCGTTACTTGTCAGGCCTCGCTACTAGCACAGATACGCAGTATTTT
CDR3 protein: CASSRYLSGLATSTDTQYF

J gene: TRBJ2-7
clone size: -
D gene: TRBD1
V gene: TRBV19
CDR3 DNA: TGTGCCAGTAGTATATCGGGACAGGGAGCGTACGAGCAGTACTTC
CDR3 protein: CASSISGQGAYEQYF

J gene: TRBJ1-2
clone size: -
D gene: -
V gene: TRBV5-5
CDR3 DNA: TGTGCCAGCAGCTCCACAACGGGTCGTTTAACTTATGGCTACACCTTC
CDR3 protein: CASSSTTGRLTYGYTF

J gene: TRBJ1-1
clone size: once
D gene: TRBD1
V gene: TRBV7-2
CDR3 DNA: TGTGCCAGCAGCCACCAGGCCCACAGGGGGGATGAAGCTTTCTTT
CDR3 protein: CASSHQAHRGDEAFF

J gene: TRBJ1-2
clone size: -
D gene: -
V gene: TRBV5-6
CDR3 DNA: TGTGCCAGCAGCCGAACCGGGACACCAAAAAAGGGTGGCTACACCTTC
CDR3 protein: CASSRTGTPKKGGYTF

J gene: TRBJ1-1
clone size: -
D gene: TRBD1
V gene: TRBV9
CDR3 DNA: TGTGCCAGCAGCGACAATCCCGGGACAGGGGCCGGGGACACTGAAGCTTTCTTT
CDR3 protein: CASSDNPGTGAGDTEAFF

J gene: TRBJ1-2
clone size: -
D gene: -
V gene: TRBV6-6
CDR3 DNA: TGTGCCAGCAGTTCCCTTATTGGCGATGGCTACACCTTC
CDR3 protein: CASSSLIGDGYTF

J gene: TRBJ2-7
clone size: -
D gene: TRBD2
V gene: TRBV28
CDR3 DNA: TGTGCCAGCAGTTCCCTGCGACTAGCGGGGCAGTACTTC
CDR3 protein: CASSSLRLAGQYF

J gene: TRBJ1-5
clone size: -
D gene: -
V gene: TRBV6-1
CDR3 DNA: TGTGCCAGCAGTGACACAGGTGGCAATCAGCCCCAGCATTTT
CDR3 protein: CASSDTGGNQPQHF

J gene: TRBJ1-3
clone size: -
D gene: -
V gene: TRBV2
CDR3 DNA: TGTGCCAGCAGGAAGGAGGGAGCTGGAAACACCATATATTTT
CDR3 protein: CASRKEGAGNTIYF

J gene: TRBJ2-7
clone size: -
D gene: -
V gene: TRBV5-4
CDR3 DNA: TGTGCCAGCAGCTTGGAACAGGTCTCCTACGAGCAGTACTTC
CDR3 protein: CASSLEQVSYEQYF

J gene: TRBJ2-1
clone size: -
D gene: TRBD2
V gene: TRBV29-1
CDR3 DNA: TGCAGCGTCTGGGGTGCCAGGAAAGGTGGTCAGCGGGACTCCTTCTTTCGGGCCAATGAGCAGTTCTTC
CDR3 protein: CSVWGARKGGQRDSFFRANEQFF

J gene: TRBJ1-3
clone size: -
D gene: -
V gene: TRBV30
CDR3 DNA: TGTGCCTGTCTCTCTGGAAACACCATATATTTT
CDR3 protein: CACLSGNTIYF

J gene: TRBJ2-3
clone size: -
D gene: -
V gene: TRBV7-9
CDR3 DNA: TGTGCCAGCAGCCTCCTCCAGGGCCCCACAGATACGCAGTATTTT
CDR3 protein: CASSLLQGPTDTQYF

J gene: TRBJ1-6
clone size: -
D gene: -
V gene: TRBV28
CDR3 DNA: TGTGCCAGCAGTTTACCCAGGGGCCTTTCCGATTCACCCCTCCACTTT
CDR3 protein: CASSLPRGLSDSPLHF

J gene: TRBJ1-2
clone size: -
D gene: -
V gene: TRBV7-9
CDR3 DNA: TGTGCCAGCAGCTTAGCGTCAGGCAGGACTAACTATGGCTACACCTTC
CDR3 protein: CASSLASGRTNYGYTF

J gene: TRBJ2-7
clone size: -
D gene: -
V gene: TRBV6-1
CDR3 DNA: TGTGCCAGCACTGGACAGTTTACCTACGAGCAGTACTTC
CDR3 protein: CASTGQFTYEQYF

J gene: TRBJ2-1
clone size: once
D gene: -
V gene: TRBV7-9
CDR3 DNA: TGTGCCAGCTGGGGCGGGCTCAGCTCCTACAATGAGCAGTTCTTC
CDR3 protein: CASWGGLSSYNEQFF

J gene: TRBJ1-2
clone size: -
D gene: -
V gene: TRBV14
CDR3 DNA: TGTGCCAGCAGCCAAGAGGCGAGAAGCTATGGCTACACCTTC
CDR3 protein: CASSQEARSYGYTF

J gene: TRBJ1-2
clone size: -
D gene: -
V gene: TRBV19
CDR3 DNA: TGTGCCAGTAGTATATTGCAGGGGTTGGACTATGGCTACACCTTC
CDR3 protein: CASSILQGLDYGYTF

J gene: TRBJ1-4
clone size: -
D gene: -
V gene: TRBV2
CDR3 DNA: TGTGCCAGCACCAAACTGGGTTATGCGGATGAAAAACTGTTTTTT
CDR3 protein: CASTKLGYADEKLFF

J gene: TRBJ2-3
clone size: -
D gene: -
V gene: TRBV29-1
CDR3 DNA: TGCAGCGTTGTAGGGCTTAGGAGCACAGATACGCAGTATTTT
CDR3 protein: CSVVGLRSTDTQYF

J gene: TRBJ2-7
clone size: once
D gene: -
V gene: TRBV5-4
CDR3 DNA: TGTGCCAGCAGCTTGGAAGGGGCAAGCTCCTACGAGCAGTACTTC
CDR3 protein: CASSLEGASSYEQYF